This T cell receptor beta chain comes out of a study of graft-versus-host responses after intestinal transplantation. Notes on the study in general: Patients who carried graft-donor T cell macrochimerism also had high graft-versus-host to host-versus-graft clonal ratios in their allografts.

Profiling relied on immunoSEQ multiplex PCR, and the TCRdb table lists in-frame clones only, not all of them. The repertoire holds roughly 120,000 clones, with about 94% as singletons. This clone is a singleton in its sample. Its antigen is undetermined. This clonotype was obtained from a human donor who received an intestinal transplant. Sequenced material: unstimulated CD8+ T cells sorted from spleen or lymph node cells, taken before intestinal transplant.

The chain's CDR3 is CASSEGVISTDTQYF. The CDR3 coding sequence is TGTGCCAGCAGTGAAGGGGTTATATCCACAGATACGCAGTATTTT. The rearrangement uses TRBV2 and TRBJ2-3; D is unresolved. Between the trimmed V and J ends, which lost 1 base and 2 bases, there was a span of 10 bases. The CDR3 extends over 15 amino acids. Per germline, CDR1 SNHLY and CDR2 FYNNEI.